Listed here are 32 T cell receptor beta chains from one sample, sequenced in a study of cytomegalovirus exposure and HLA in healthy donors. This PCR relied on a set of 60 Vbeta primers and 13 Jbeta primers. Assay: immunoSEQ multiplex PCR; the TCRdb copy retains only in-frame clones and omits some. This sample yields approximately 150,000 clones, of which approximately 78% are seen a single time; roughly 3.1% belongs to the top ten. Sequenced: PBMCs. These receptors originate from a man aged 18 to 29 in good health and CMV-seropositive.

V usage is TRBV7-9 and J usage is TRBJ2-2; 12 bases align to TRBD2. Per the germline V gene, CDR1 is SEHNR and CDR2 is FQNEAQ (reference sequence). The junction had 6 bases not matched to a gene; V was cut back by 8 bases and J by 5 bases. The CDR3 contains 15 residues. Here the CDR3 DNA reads TGTGCCAGCTTCGGGGGACTAGCGGGTACCGGGGAGCTGTTTTTT. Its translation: CASFGGLAGTGELFF.

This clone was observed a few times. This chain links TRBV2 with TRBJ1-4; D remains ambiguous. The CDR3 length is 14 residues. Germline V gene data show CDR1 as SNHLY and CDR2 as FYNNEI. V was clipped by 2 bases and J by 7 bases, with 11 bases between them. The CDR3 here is CASSEPRSGEKLFF. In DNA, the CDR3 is TGTGCCAGCAGTGAACCCCGATCGGGTGAAAAACTGTTTTTT.

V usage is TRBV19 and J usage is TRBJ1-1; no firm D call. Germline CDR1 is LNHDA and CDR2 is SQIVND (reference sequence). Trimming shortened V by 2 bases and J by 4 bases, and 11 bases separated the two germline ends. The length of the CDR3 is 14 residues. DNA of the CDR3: TGTGCCAGTAGTATACGAGGTTTGGCCACTGAAGCTTTCTTT. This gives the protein CASSIRGLATEAFF.

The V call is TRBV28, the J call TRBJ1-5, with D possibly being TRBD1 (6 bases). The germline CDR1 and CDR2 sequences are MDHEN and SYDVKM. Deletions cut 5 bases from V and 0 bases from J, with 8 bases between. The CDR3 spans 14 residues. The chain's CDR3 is CASSIRGSNQPQHF. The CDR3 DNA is TGTGCCAGCAGTATCAGGGGTAGCAATCAGCCCCAGCATTTT.

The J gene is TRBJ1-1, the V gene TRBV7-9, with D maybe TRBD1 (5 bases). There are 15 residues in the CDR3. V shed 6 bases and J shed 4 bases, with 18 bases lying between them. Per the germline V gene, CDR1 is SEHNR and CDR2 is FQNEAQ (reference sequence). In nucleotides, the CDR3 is TGTGCCAGCAGTCCCACGACAGATTCGGCCACTGAAGCTTTCTTT. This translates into CASSPTTDSATEAFF.

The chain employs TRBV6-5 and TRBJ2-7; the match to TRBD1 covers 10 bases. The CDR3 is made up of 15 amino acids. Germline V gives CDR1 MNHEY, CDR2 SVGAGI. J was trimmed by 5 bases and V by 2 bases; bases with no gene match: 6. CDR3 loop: CASSYTGQGVDEQYF. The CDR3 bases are TGTGCCAGCAGTTACACCGGACAGGGGGTTGACGAGCAGTACTTC.

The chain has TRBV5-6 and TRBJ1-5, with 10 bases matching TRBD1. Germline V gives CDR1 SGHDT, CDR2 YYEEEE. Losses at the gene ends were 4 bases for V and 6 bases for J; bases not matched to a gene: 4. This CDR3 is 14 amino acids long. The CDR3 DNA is TGTGCCAGCAGCCCGGGACAGGGGCTTCAGCCCCAGCATTTT. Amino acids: CASSPGQGLQPQHF.

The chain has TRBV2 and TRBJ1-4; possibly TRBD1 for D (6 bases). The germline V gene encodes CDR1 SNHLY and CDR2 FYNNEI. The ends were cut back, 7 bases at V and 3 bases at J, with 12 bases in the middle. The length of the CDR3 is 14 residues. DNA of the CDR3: TGTGCCAGCATTATGGACAGCCCTAATGAAAAACTGTTTTTT. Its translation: CASIMDSPNEKLFF.

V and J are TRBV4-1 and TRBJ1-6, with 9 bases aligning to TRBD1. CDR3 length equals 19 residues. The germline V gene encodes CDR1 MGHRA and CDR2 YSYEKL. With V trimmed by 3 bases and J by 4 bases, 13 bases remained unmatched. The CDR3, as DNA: TGCGCCAGCAGCCATTATCCCGGGACAGGGAGAAGTTATAATTCACCCCTCCACTTT. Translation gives CASSHYPGTGRSYNSPLHF.

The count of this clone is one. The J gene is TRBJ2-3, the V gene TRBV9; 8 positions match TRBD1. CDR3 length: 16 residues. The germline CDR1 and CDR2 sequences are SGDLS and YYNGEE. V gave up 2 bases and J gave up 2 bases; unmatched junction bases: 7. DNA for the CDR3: TGTGCCAGCAGCGTGAGGACAGGGCCTTTCACAGATACGCAGTATTTT. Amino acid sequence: CASSVRTGPFTDTQYF.

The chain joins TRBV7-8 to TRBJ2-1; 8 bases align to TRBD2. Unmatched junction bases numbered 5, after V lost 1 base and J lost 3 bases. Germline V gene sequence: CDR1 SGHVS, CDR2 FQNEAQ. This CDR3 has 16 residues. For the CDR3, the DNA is TGTGCCAGCAGCTTAGATAGCGGGAACGGCTACAATGAGCAGTTCTTC. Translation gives CASSLDSGNGYNEQFF.

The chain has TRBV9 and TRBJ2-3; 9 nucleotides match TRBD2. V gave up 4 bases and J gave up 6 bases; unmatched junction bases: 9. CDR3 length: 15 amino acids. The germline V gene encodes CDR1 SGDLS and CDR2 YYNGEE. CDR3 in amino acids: CASSPMGLAADTQYF. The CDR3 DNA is TGTGCCAGCAGCCCAATGGGACTAGCAGCCGATACGCAGTATTTT. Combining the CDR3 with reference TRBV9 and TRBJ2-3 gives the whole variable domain DSGVTQTPKHLITATGQRVTLRCSPRSGDLSVYWYQQSLDQGLQFLIQYYNGEERAKGNILERFSAQQFPDLHSELNLSSLELGDSALYFCASSPMGLAADTQYFGPGTRLTVL.

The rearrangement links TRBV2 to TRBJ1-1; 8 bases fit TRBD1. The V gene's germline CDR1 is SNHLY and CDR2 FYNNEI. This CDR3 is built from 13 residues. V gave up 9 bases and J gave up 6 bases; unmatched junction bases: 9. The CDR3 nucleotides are TGTGCCAGTAAGACAGGGGAGGCTTCTGAAGCTTTCTTT. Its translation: CASKTGEASEAFF.

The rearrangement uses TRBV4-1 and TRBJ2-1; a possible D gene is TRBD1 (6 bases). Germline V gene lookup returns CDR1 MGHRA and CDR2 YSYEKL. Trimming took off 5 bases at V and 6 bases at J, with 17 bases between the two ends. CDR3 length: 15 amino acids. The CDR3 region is CASSSRPRDTNEQFF. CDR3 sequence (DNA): TGCGCCAGCAGCTCACGTCCCCGGGACACCAATGAGCAGTTCTTC.

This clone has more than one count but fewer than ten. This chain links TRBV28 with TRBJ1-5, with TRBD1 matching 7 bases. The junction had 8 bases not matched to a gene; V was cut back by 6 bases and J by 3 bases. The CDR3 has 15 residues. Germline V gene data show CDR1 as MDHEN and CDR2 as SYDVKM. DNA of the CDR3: TGTGCCAGCAGCACTAACAGGGGACCCAATCAGCCCCAGCATTTT. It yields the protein CASSTNRGPNQPQHF.

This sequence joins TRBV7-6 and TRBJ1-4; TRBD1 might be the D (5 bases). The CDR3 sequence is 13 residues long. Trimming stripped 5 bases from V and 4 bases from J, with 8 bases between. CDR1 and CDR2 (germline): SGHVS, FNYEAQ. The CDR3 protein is CASSADINEKLFF. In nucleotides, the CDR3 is TGTGCCAGCAGCGCGGACATTAATGAAAAACTGTTTTTT.

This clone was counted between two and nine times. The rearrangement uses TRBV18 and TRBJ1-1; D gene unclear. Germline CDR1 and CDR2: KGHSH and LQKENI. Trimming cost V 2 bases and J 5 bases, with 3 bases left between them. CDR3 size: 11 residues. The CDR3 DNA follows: TGTGCCAGCTCACCAGAGACTGAAGCTTTCTTT. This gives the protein CASSPETEAFF.

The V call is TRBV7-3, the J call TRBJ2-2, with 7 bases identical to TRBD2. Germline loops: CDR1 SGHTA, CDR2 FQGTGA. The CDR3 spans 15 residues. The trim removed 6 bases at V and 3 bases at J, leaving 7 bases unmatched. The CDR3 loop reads CASRGRSGDTGELFF. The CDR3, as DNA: TGTGCCAGCAGGGGACGCAGCGGGGACACCGGGGAGCTGTTTTTT.

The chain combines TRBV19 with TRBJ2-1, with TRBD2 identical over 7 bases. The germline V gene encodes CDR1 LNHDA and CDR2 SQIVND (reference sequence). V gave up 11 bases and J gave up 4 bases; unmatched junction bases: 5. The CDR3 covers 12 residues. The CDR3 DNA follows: TGTGCCGCTAGCGGTTCTTACAATGAGCAGTTCTTC. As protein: CAASGSYNEQFF.

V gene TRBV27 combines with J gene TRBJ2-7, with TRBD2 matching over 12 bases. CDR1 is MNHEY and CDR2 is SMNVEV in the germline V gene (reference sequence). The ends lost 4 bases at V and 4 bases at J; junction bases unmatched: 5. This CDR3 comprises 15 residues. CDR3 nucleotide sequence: TGTGCCAGCAGTTCAGGGACTAGCGGGCCTTACGAGCAGTACTTC. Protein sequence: CASSSGTSGPYEQYF.

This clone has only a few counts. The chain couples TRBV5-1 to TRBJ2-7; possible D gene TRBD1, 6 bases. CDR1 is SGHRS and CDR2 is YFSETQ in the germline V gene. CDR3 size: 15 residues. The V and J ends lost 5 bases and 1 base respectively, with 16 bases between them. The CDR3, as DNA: TGCGCCAGCAGAAACGGAGGCAGGGGATCCTACGAGCAGTACTTC. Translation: CASRNGGRGSYEQYF.

CDR3: CASSYEGLVTGEQYF. The CDR3 DNA reads TGTGCCAGCAGTTACGAGGGACTAGTAACGGGCGAGCAGTACTTC. The chain recombines TRBV6-5 with TRBJ2-7, with 8 bases fitting TRBD2. Per the germline V gene, CDR1 is MNHEY and CDR2 is SVGAGI. Unmatched junction bases numbered 9, after V lost 2 bases and J lost 6 bases. This CDR3 spans 15 amino acids.

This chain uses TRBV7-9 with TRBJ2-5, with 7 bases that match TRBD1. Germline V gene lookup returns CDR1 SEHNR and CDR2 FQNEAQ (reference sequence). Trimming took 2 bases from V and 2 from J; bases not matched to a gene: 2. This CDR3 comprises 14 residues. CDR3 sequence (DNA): TGTGCCAGCAGCTTAAGGGGACAGCAAGAGACCCAGTACTTC. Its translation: CASSLRGQQETQYF.

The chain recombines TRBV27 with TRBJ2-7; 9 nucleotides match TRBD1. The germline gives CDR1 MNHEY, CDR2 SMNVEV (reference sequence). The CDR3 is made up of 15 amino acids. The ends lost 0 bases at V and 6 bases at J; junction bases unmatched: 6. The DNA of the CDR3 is TGTGCCAGCAGTTTATCCCCCCAGACAGGGGGCGAGCAGTACTTC. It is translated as CASSLSPQTGGEQYF.

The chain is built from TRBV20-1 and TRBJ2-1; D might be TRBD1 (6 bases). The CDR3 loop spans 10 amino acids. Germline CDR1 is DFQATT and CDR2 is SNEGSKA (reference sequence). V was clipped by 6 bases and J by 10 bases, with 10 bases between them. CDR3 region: CSAGDREQFF. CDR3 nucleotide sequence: TGCAGTGCGGGAGACAGGGAGCAGTTCTTC.

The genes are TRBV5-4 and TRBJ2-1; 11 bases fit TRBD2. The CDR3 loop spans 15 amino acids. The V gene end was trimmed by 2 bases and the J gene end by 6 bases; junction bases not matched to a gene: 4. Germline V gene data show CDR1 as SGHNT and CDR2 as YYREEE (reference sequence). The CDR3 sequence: CASSLLAGDLNEQFF. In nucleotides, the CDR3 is TGTGCCAGCAGCTTACTAGCGGGAGATCTCAATGAGCAGTTCTTC. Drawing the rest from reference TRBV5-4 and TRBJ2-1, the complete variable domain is ETGVTQSPTHLIKTRGQQVTLRCSSQSGHNTVSWYQQALGQGPQFIFQYYREEENGRGNFPPRFSGLQFPNYSSELNVNALELDDSALYLCASSLLAGDLNEQFFGPGTRLTVL.

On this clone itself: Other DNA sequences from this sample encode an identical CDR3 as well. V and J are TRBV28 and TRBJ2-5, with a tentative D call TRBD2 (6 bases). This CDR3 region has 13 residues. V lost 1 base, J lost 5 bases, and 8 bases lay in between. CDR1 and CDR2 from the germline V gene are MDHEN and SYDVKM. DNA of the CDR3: TGTGCCAGCAGTTTATACGGAGGGGAGACCCAGTACTTC. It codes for CASSLYGGETQYF.

The CDR3 DNA reads as TGCAGCGTTTTGGGCAGGGTTGGCACTGAAGCTTTCTTT. It translates to CSVLGRVGTEAFF. The chain couples TRBV29-1 to TRBJ1-1; the D gene is possibly TRBD1 (5 bases). Trimming shortened V by 5 bases and J by 4 bases, and 14 bases separated the two germline ends. This CDR3 comprises 13 residues. Germline V gene data show CDR1 as SQVTM and CDR2 as ANQGSEA.

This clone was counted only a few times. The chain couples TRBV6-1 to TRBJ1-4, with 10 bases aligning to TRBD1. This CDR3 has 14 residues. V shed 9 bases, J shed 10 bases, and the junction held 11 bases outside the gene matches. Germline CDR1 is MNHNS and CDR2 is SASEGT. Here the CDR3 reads CASGPGTGDRKLFF. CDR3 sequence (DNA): TGTGCCAGTGGCCCCGGGACAGGGGACCGAAAACTGTTTTTT.

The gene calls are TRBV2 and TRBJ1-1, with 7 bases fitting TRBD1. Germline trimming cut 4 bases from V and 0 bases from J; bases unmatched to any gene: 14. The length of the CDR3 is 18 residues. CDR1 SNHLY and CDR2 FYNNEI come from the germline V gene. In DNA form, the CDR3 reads TGTGCCAGCAGTGTGCCCCGTGGACAGGACAATCTGAACACTGAAGCTTTCTTT. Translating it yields CASSVPRGQDNLNTEAFF.

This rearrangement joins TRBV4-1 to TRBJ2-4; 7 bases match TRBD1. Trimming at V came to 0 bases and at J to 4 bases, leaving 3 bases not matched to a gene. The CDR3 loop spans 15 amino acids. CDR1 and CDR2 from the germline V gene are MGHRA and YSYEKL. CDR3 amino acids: CASSQELTGKNIQYF. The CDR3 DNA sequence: TGCGCCAGCAGCCAAGAGTTGACAGGGAAAAACATTCAGTACTTC.

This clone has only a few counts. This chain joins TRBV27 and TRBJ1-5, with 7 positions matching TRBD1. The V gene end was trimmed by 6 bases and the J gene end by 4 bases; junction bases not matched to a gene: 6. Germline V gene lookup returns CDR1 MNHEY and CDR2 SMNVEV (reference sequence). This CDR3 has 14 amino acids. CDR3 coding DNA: TGTGCCAGCAGCCCCGGGACAGTAAATCAGCCCCAGCATTTT. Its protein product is CASSPGTVNQPQHF.